Below, 9 T cell receptor beta chains from the same sample are listed, as sequenced in a study of Graves' ophthalmopathy and Graves' hyperthyroidism. RNA transcripts were the source from which TCR beta CDR3 regions were amplified. HTBI primers were used in a first-round RT-PCR, which preceded a second-round multiplex PCR. TCRdb itself ran the multiplex PCR reads through MiXCR, one entry per CDR3 protein. The repertoire holds 500,000 to 800,000 distinct CDR3 sequences, with roughly 41% as singletons. The sequenced sample was peripheral blood. Source of these receptors: an adult man with Graves' ophthalmopathy.

J is TRBJ2-7 and V is TRBV12-3 or TRBV12-4, with a tentative D call TRBD1 (5 bases). The V end lost 3 bases, the J end lost 5 bases, and 14 bases lay between the germline ends. The CDR3 extends over 14 amino acids. CDR3 amino acids: CASSFLGVVNEQYF. CDR3 in DNA: TGTGCCAGCAGTTTTCTAGGGGTAGTAAACGAGCAGTACTTC.

The chain uses TRBV30 and TRBJ1-1; a possible D gene is TRBD1 (5 bases). Germline V lookup: CDR1 GTSNPN, CDR2 SVGIG (reference sequence). The CDR3 has 13 residues. V gave up 1 base and J gave up 4 bases, with 10 bases separating them. The CDR3 nucleotides read TGTGCCTGGAGTGCCAGGGAAGGCACTGAAGCTTTCTTT. Amino acid sequence: CAWSAREGTEAFF.

At least ten counts were recorded for this clonotype. The junction and the germline gene differ at one end; a read error may be behind it. The genes are TRBV5-1 and TRBJ1-3; D is unclear. This CDR3 has 13 residues. Germline V gene data show CDR1 as SGHRS and CDR2 as YFSETQ. Here the CDR3 DNA reads TGCGCCAGCAGCCCCGGGAATGGAAATACCATATATTTT. Amino acids: CASSPGNGNTIYF.

Many counts were recorded for this clonotype. This chain uses TRBV2 with TRBJ2-7; a possible D gene is TRBD1 (6 bases). Deletions cut 4 bases from V and 3 bases from J, with 19 bases between. CDR1 is SNHLY and CDR2 is FYNNEI in the germline V gene. This CDR3 has 16 residues. CDR3 sequence reads: CASSAPGQKDFYEQYF. The CDR3 DNA follows: TGTGCCAGCAGTGCCCCAGGACAGAAGGATTTCTACGAGCAGTACTTC. Supplemented by reference TRBV2 and TRBJ2-7, the full variable domain reads EPEVTQTPSHQVTQMGQEVILRCVPISNHLYFYWYRQILGQKVEFLVSFYNNEISEKSEIFDDQFSVERPDGSNFTLKIRSTKLEDSAMYFCASSAPGQKDFYEQYFGPGTRLTVT.

This clonotype was picked up a small number of times. The J gene is TRBJ1-1, the V gene TRBV6-5; 8 bases map to TRBD1. V was pared by 6 bases and J by 10 bases, with 10 bases of the junction left unmatched. This CDR3 comprises 13 residues. Per germline, CDR1 MNHEY and CDR2 SVGAGI. CDR3 DNA: TGTGCCAGCAGCAAAACAGGGGGTCTGGTAGCTTTCTTT. Translation: CASSKTGGLVAFF.

Ten or more counts support this clonotype. The chain recombines TRBV29-1 with TRBJ1-1; 8 bases are a match to TRBD1. The CDR3 is 12 residues long. Trimming at V came to 6 bases and at J to 6 bases, leaving 6 bases not matched to a gene. Germline values: CDR1 SQVTM, CDR2 ANQGSEA. CDR3 nucleotides: TGCAGCGTCGCTGACAGGGGCGCTGAAGCTTTCTTT. The encoded protein is CSVADRGAEAFF. The whole variable domain, filled in from reference TRBV29-1 and TRBJ1-1, reads SAVISQKPSRDICQRGTSLTIQCQVDSQVTMMFWYRQQPGQSLTLIATANQGSEATYESGFVIDKFPISRPNLTFSTLTVSNMSPEDSSIYLCSVADRGAEAFFGQGTRLTVV.

The chain carries TRBV11-1 and TRBJ2-5, with 7 positions matching TRBD1. The CDR3 spans 15 residues. In germline, CDR1 is SGHAT, CDR2 FQDESV (reference sequence). After removal of 5 bases from V and 9 bases from J, the junction contained 15 bases not matched to a gene. The DNA for the CDR3 is TGTGCCAGCAGCCCGACCGGGACAGAGTTAGGGGCCCAGTACTTC. This encodes CASSPTGTELGAQYF.

This clonotype was seen only a few times. The chain recombines TRBV29-1 with TRBJ2-3; TRBD2 aligns across 12 bases. CDR1 and CDR2 (germline): SQVTM, ANQGSEA. The CDR3 spans 17 residues. Unmatched junction bases numbered 8, after V lost 4 bases and J lost 0 bases. In DNA form, the CDR3 reads TGCAGCGTTGGTGGCCTAGCGGGGGGGACTAGCACAGATACGCAGTATTTT. Its translation is CSVGGLAGGTSTDTQYF.

The CDR3 is CASSQVPQGANTEAFF. The CDR3 nucleotides are TGTGCCAGCAGCCAAGTACCACAGGGGGCAAACACTGAAGCTTTCTTT. The rearrangement joins TRBV3-1 to TRBJ1-1, with TRBD1 identical over 9 bases. The V gene's germline CDR1 is LGHDT and CDR2 YNNKEL (reference sequence). This CDR3 comprises 16 residues. With V trimmed by 1 base and J by 2 bases, 5 bases remained unmatched.